This T cell receptor (beta chain) was observed in a study of preoperative IRX-2 immunotherapy in early breast cancer. Some clones are missing from TCRdb's copy, which holds only in-frame ones; the method was immunoSEQ multiplex PCR. The sample yields about 43,000 clones, approximately 94% seen once. As to treatment: preoperative locoregional IRX-2 cytokine immunotherapy. V lost 1 base, J lost 2 bases, and 5 bases stayed unmatched. The CDR3 totals 15 residues. Germline CDR1 SGHTA, CDR2 FQGNSA. The sequences come from tumor tissue, collected after IRX-2 immunotherapy. The rearrangement uses TRBV7-2 and TRBJ2-7; 7 bases align to TRBD2. This receptor was identified in a human donor with breast cancer. The CDR3 bases are TGTGCCAGCAGCTTAGTAGTAGCGGGTGCCTACGAGCAGTACTTC. It specifies CASSLVVAGAYEQYF.